Below are 8 T cell receptor beta chains sequenced from a single sample in a study of shared clonotypes between healthy human individuals. Some clones are missing from TCRdb's copy, which holds only in-frame ones; the method was immunoSEQ multiplex PCR. The sample has about 2.2 million clones, roughly 95% seen once. Naivety among CD8 cells was defined by CD45RO negativity and positive CCR7 selection, thereby excluding terminally differentiated effector memory CD45RA+ cells. Material: naive CD8+ T cells from PBMCs. The receptors shown here come from a man in his late teens or twenties in good health. Some clones in this sample may be carry-over from other donors' samples.

In this sample, this clone turned up once. V gene TRBV11-1 combines with J gene TRBJ2-5; D is ambiguous. CDR1 is SGHAT and CDR2 is FQDESV in the germline V gene (reference sequence). This CDR3 has 12 residues. V lost 2 bases to trimming and J lost 3 bases, with 4 bases between them. The CDR3 DNA is TGTGCCAGCAGCTTATATGAAGAGACCCAGTACTTC. This encodes CASSLYEETQYF.

With respect to this clone: This CDR3 is also generated by other DNA sequences in the sample. The V and J genes are TRBV7-2 and TRBJ2-7; D could derive from TRBD1 or TRBD2 (5 bases each). Trimming took off 3 bases at V and 1 base at J, with 7 bases between the two ends. The CDR3 runs to 13 residues. Germline assignment: CDR1 SGHTA and CDR2 FQGNSA. Here the CDR3 reads CASSLGESYEQYF. DNA for the CDR3: TGTGCCAGCAGCTTGGGGGAGTCCTACGAGCAGTACTTC.

This chain connects TRBV6-5 to TRBJ2-4, with D possibly called TRBD1 or TRBD2 (6 bases each). Per germline, CDR1 MNHEY and CDR2 SVGAGI. The length of the CDR3 is 14 residues. V gave up 6 bases and J gave up 5 bases, with 14 bases separating them. The CDR3 loop reads CASRPRGAQNIQYF. The CDR3 DNA reads TGTGCCAGCAGACCAAGGGGGGCCCAAAACATTCAGTACTTC.

The V call is TRBV9, the J call TRBJ2-1, with D possibly being TRBD2 (6 bases). The V gene lost 0 bases and the J gene lost 5 bases, with 18 bases spanning the gap. Per the germline V gene, CDR1 is SGDLS and CDR2 is YYNGEE. The CDR3 has 17 residues. CDR3 region: CASSVEGSVGTHNEQFF. In DNA form, the CDR3 reads TGTGCCAGCAGCGTAGAAGGGTCGGTCGGGACTCACAATGAGCAGTTCTTC.

The chain links TRBV18 to TRBJ2-7; D is unclear. Germline V gives CDR1 KGHSH, CDR2 LQKENI. Between the trimmed V and J ends, which lost 2 bases and 0 bases, there was a span of 8 bases. The CDR3 has 14 residues. CDR3 protein: CASSPTRYSYEQYF. The CDR3 nucleotides are TGTGCCAGCTCACCAACGCGGTACTCCTACGAGCAGTACTTC.

The CDR3: CASSLLPYYEQYF. CDR3 sequence (DNA): TGTGCCAGCAGCCTCCTTCCGTACTACGAGCAGTACTTC. The chain joins TRBV5-8 to TRBJ2-7, with D uncertain. The V end lost 4 bases, the J end lost 3 bases, and 11 bases lay between the germline ends. The CDR3 contains 13 residues. Germline CDR1 reads SGHTS; CDR2 reads YDEGEE.

This clone was seen more than once but under ten times. The same CDR3 can be traced to other DNA sequences in this sample. The chain employs TRBV19 and TRBJ1-1; D is unresolved. V was trimmed by 3 bases and J by 5 bases, leaving 4 bases between them. The CDR3 has 11 amino acids. Germline CDR1 reads LNHDA; CDR2 reads SQIVND (reference sequence). The CDR3 sequence: CASSIWTEAFF. For the CDR3, the DNA is TGTGCCAGTAGTATTTGGACTGAAGCTTTCTTT. The full variable domain, with the rest looked up from reference TRBV19 and TRBJ1-1, is DGGITQSPKYLFRKEGQNVTLSCEQNLNHDAMYWYRQDPGQGLRLIYYSQIVNDFQKGDIAEGYSVSREKKESFPLTVTSAQKNPTAFYLCASSIWTEAFFGQGTRLTVV.

V and J are TRBV18 and TRBJ2-5, with D possibly being TRBD1 (5 bases). The germline V gene has CDR1 KGHSH and CDR2 LQKENI. The ends were cut back, 3 bases at V and 5 bases at J, with 10 bases in the middle. The CDR3 spans 13 residues. CDR3 residues: CASSPQGAETQYF. The CDR3 DNA follows: TGTGCCAGCTCACCGCAGGGTGCGGAGACCCAGTACTTC.